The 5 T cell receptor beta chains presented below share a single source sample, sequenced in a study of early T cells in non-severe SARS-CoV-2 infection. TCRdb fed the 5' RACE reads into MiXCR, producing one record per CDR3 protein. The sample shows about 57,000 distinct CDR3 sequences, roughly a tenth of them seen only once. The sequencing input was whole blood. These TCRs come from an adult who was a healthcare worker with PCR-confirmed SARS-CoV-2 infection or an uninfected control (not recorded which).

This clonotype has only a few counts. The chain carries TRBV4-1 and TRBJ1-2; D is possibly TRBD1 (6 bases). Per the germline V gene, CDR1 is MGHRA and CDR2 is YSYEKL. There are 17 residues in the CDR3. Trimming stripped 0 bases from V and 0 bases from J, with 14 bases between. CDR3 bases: TGCGCCAGCAGCCAAGATTGGGGAACAGGGCCTAACTATGGCTACACCTTC. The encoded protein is CASSQDWGTGPNYGYTF.

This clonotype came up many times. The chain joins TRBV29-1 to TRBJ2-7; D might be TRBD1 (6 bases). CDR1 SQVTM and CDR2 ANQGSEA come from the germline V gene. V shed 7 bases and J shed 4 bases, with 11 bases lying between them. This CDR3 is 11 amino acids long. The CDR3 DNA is TGCAGCGCTACTCAGGGGTACGAGCAGTACTTC. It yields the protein CSATQGYEQYF.

The CDR3 nucleotides read TGTGCCAGCGGGCAGAGGGGCACCGGGGAGCTGTTTTTT. Its protein product is CASGQRGTGELFF. J is TRBJ2-2 and V is TRBV27; D might be TRBD1 or TRBD2, each matching 5 bases. The CDR3 is 13 residues long. Trimming removed 8 bases from V and 4 bases from J, with 11 bases in between. Germline V gene data show CDR1 as MNHEY and CDR2 as SMNVEV (reference sequence).

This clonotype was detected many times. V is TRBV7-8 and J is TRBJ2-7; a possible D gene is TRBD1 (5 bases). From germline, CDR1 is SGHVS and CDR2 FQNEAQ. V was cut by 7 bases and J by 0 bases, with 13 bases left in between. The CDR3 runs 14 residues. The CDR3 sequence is CASIKGAASYEQYF. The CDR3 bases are TGTGCCAGCATCAAAGGGGCCGCCTCCTACGAGCAGTACTTC.

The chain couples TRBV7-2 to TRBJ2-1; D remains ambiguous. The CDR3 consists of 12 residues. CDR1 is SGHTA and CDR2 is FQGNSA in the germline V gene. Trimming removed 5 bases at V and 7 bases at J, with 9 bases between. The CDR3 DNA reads TGTGCCAGCAGCAAAACCGTTAATGAGCAGTTCTTC. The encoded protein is CASSKTVNEQFF.